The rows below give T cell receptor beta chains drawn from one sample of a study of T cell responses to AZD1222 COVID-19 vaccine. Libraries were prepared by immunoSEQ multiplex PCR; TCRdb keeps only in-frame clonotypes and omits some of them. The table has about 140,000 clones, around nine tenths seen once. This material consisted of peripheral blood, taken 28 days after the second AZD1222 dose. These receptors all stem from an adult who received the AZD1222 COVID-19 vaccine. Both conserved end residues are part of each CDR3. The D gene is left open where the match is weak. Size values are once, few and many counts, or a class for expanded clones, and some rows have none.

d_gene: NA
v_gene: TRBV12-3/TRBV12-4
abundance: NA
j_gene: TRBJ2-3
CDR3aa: CASSRQKDTQYF
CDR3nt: TGTGCCAGCAGTCGACAGAAAGATACGCAGTATTTT

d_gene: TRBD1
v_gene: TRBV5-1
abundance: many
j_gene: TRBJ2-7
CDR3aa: CASSLRPGTDYEQYF
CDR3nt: TGCGCCAGCAGCTTAAGACCCGGGACAGACTACGAGCAGTACTTC

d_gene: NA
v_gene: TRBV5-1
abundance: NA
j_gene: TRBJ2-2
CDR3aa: CASSLGYRATGELFF
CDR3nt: TGCGCCAGCAGCTTAGGCTACAGGGCCACCGGGGAGCTGTTTTTT

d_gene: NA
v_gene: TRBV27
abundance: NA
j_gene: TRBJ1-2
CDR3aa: CASRRGLFSYTF
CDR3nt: TGTGCCAGCAGGAGAGGGTTGTTTTCCTACACCTTC

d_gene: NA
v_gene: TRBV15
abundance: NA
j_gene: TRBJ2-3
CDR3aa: CATSRDQGNPTDTQYF
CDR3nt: TGTGCCACCAGCAGAGATCAGGGTAACCCCACAGATACGCAGTATTTT

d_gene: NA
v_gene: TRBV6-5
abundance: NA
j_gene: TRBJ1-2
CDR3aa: CASRPGTEPLGYTF
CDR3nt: TGTGCCAGCAGGCCCGGGACGGAGCCGCTTGGCTACACCTTC

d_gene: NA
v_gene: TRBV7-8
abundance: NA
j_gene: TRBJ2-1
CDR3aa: CASSSFDEQFF
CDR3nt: TGTGCCAGCAGCAGTTTTGATGAGCAGTTCTTC

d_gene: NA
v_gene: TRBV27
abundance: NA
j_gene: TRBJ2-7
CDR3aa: CASSLLGGPQDEQYF
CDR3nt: TGTGCCAGCAGTTTATTGGGGGGACCTCAAGACGAGCAGTACTTC

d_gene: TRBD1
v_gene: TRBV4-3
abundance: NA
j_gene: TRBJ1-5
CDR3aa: CASSQEHRGGQPQHF
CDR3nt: TGCGCCAGCAGCCAAGAGCACAGGGGTGGTCAGCCCCAGCATTTT

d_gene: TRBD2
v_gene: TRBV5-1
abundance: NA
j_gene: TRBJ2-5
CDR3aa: CASSFASGGAVGETQYF
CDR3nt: TGCGCCAGCAGCTTTGCGAGCGGGGGGGCCGTCGGGGAGACCCAGTACTTC

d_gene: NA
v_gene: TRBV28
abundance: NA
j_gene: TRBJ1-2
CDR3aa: CASSGSVYGYTF
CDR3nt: TGTGCCAGCAGTGGGAGTGTCTATGGCTACACCTTC

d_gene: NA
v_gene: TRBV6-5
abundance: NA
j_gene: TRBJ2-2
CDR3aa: CASSNHKTGELFF
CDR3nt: TGTGCCAGCAGTAACCACAAGACCGGGGAGCTGTTTTTT

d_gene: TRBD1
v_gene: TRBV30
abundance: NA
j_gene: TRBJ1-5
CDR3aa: CAWRTGTGDQPQHF
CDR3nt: TGTGCCTGGAGAACCGGGACAGGGGATCAGCCCCAGCATTTT

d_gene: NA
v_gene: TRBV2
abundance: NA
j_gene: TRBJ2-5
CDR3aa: CASSRVPGETQYF
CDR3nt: TGTGCCAGCAGTCGTGTCCCGGGGGAGACCCAGTACTTC

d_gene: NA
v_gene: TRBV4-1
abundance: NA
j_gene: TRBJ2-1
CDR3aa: CASSQDPAPNEQFF
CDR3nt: TGCGCCAGCAGCCAAGATCCGGCCCCCAATGAGCAGTTCTTC

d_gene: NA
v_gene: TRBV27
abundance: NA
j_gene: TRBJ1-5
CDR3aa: CASSTVNNQPQHF
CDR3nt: TGTGCCAGCAGTACGGTGAACAATCAGCCCCAGCATTTT

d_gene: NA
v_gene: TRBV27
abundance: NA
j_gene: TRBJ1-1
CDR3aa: CASYRLPFGTEAFF
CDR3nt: TGTGCCAGCTACCGGCTTCCCTTCGGCACTGAAGCTTTCTTT

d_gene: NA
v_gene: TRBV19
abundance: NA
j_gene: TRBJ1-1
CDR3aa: CASSLLPGDSEAFF
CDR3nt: TGTGCCAGTAGTCTGCTACCAGGGGATAGTGAAGCTTTCTTT

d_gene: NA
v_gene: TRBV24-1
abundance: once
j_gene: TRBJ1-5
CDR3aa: CATSDHRTGANQPQHF
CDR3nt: TGTGCCACCAGTGACCACAGAACCGGGGCCAATCAGCCCCAGCATTTT

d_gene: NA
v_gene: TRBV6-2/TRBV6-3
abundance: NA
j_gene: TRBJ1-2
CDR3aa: CASSYVLGSNYGYTF
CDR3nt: TGTGCCAGCAGTTACGTGTTGGGCAGCAACTATGGCTACACCTTC

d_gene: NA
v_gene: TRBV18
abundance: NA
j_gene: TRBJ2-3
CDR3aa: CASSPGYSLTDTQYF
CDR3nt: TGTGCCAGCTCACCGGGCTATTCCCTTACAGATACGCAGTATTTT

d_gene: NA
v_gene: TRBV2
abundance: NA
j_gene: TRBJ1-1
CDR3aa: CASSEEPRELEAFF
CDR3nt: TGTGCCAGCAGTGAAGAGCCCCGGGAGCTTGAAGCTTTCTTT

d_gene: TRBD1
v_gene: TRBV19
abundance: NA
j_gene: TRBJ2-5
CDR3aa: CASRGTGVETQYF
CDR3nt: TGTGCCAGTAGGGGGACAGGGGTTGAGACCCAGTACTTC

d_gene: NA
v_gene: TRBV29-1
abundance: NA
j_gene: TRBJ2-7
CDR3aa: CSVGSQIKGEQYF
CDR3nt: TGCAGCGTTGGTTCCCAAATCAAAGGCGAGCAGTACTTC

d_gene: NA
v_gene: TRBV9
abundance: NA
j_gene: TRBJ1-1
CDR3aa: CASPDDLVEAFF
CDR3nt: TGTGCCAGCCCTGATGACTTGGTTGAAGCTTTCTTT

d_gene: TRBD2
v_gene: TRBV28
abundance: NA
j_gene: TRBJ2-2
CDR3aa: CASRRGENTGELFF
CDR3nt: TGTGCCAGCAGGCGGGGGGAGAACACCGGGGAGCTGTTTTTT

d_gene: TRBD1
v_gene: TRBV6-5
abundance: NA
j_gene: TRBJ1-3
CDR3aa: CASSEGQRGNTIYF
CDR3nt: TGTGCCAGCAGCGAGGGACAGAGGGGAAACACCATATATTTT

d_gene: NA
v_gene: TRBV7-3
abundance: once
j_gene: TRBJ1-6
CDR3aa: CASSLTRGSGNSPLHF
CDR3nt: TGTGCCAGCAGCTTAACGAGAGGGTCGGGGAATTCACCCCTCCACTTT

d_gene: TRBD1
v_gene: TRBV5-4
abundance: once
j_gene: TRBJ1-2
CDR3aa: CASSSWTGGHGYTF
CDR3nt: TGTGCCAGCAGCTCGTGGACAGGGGGCCATGGCTACACCTTC

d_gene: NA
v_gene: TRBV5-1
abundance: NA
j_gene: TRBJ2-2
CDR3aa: CASSLGTPNTGELFF
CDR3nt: TGCGCCAGCAGCCTTGGGACACCCAACACCGGGGAGCTGTTTTTT

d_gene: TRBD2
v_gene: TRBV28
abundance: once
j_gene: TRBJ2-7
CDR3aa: CASKSSGRTSTYEQYF
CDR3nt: TGTGCCAGCAAGTCCAGCGGGAGGACCTCAACCTACGAGCAGTACTTC

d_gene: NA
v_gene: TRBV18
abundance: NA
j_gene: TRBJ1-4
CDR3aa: CASSPQNGGFDEKLFF
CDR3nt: TGTGCCAGCTCACCCCAAAACGGGGGGTTTGATGAAAAACTGTTTTTT

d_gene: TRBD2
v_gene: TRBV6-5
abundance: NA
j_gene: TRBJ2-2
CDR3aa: CASSSTSATGELFF
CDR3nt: TGTGCCAGCAGCTCGACTAGCGCCACCGGGGAGCTGTTTTTT

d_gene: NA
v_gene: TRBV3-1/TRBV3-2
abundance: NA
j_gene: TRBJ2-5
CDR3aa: CASSQDGAGRTQYF
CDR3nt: TGTGCCAGCAGCCAAGATGGTGCAGGTAGGACCCAGTACTTC

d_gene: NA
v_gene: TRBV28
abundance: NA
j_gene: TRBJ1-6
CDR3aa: CASSLSPPRPQTYNSPLHF
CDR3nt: TGTGCCAGCAGTTTATCCCCCCCGCGGCCGCAGACTTATAATTCACCCCTCCACTTT

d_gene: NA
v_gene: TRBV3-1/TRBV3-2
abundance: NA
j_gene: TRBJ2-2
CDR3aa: CASSLGNTGELFF
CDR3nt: TGTGCCAGCAGCTTGGGGAACACCGGGGAGCTGTTTTTT

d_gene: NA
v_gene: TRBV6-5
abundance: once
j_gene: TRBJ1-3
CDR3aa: CASSRDPLSGNTIYF
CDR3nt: TGTGCCAGCAGTAGAGATCCCCTCTCTGGAAACACCATATATTTT

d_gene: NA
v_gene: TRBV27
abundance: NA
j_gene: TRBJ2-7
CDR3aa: CASSLRGSASYEQYF
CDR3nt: TGTGCCAGCAGTTTACGAGGCTCTGCATCCTACGAGCAGTACTTC

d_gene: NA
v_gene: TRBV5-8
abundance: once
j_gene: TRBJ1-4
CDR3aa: CASSLGGSREEKLFF
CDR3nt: TGTGCCAGCAGCTTGGGGGGGAGTCGGGAAGAAAAACTGTTTTTT

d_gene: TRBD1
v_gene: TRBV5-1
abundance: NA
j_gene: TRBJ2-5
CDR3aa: CASSIGTGGKGETQYF
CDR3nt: TGCGCCAGCAGCATCGGGACAGGGGGCAAGGGAGAGACCCAGTACTTC

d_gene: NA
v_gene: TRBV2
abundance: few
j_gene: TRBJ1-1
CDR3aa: CASTPGGPNTEAFF
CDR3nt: TGTGCCAGCACCCCTGGGGGGCCGAACACTGAAGCTTTCTTT

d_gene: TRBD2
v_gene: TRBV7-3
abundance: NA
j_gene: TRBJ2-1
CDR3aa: CASSAIAGAYNEQFF
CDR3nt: TGTGCCAGCAGCGCCATAGCGGGGGCCTACAATGAGCAGTTCTTC

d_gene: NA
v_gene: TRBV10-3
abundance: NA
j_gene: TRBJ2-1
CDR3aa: CAISNARDEQFF
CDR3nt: TGTGCCATCAGCAATGCCCGGGATGAGCAGTTCTTC